The next 10 T cell receptor beta chains were all read from a single sample in a study of CD8 T cells in ankylosing spondylitis. General observations from the study: A motif of 7 or 8 highly homologous TCR beta variants was seen as apparently characteristic of ankylosing spondylitis blood.

Their antigen targets remain unknown. TCRdb independently ran MiXCR on the 5' RACE reads; one entry per CDR3 protein. The sample shows about 460,000 distinct CDR3 sequences, approximately 5.3% of them seen only once. Sequencing was performed on blood, either unsorted or a sorted T cell fraction (not recorded which). The receptors stem from a male donor with ankylosing spondylitis.

This clonotype has ten or more counts. The chain combines TRBV27 with TRBJ1-1, with D maybe TRBD1 (5 bases). V lost 7 bases and J lost 1, with 10 bases in between. Germline CDR1 reads MNHEY; CDR2 reads SMNVEV (reference sequence). This CDR3 region has 13 residues. DNA of the CDR3: TGTGCCAGCAACACAGGACCGAACACTGAAGCTTTCTTT. Translating it yields CASNTGPNTEAFF.

This rearrangement joins TRBV6-5 to TRBJ1-1, with a weak D call TRBD1 (5 bases). Trimming removed 6 bases at V and 13 bases at J, with 18 bases between. The CDR3 covers 12 residues. Germline loops: CDR1 MNHEY, CDR2 SVGAGI. The CDR3 DNA sequence: TGTGCCAGCAGGGCGGTAACGACGGGGGATTTCTTT. It specifies CASRAVTTGDFF.

This clonotype was detected only a few times. J is TRBJ2-5 and V is TRBV4-3; 9 bases are a match to TRBD1. The CDR3 has 16 residues. J gave up 5 bases and V 1 base, and 8 bases lay outside the gene matches. From germline, CDR1 is LGHNA and CDR2 YSLEER. DNA of the CDR3: TGCGCCAGCAGCCAAGTCACGGACAGGGGAGGGGAGACCCAGTACTTC. This sequence encodes CASSQVTDRGGETQYF.

This clonotype was detected ten times or more. CDR3 region: CSATAAHSYEQYF. The CDR3 nucleotides read TGCAGTGCTACGGCAGCTCATTCCTACGAGCAGTACTTC. The chain recombines TRBV20-1 with TRBJ2-7; D gene uncertain. From germline, CDR1 is DFQATT and CDR2 SNEGSKA (reference sequence). The CDR3 runs 13 residues. V lost 4 bases and J lost 1, with 11 bases in between.

This clonotype was observed at least ten times. The chain employs TRBV20-1 and TRBJ2-7; D is unclear. Germline V gene data show CDR1 as DFQATT and CDR2 as SNEGSKA (reference sequence). V was cut by 5 bases and J by 3 bases, with 8 bases left in between. CDR3 length: 11 residues. The CDR3 coding sequence is TGCAGTGCTTACAAGGACTACGAGCAGTACTTC. It is translated as CSAYKDYEQYF.

Ten or more counts support this clonotype. This chain joins TRBV28 and TRBJ2-7; D gene uncertain. This CDR3 is built from 16 residues. V was cut by 3 bases and J by 0 bases, with 15 bases left in between. The germline CDR1 and CDR2 sequences are MDHEN and SYDVKM. CDR3 loop: CASSFSRAGNSYEQYF. The CDR3, as DNA: TGTGCCAGCAGTTTCTCTCGGGCAGGTAACTCCTACGAGCAGTACTTC.

J is TRBJ2-7 and V is TRBV6-2 or TRBV6-3; no reliable D call. V was cut by 7 bases and J by 1 base, with 5 bases left in between. CDR3 size: 11 residues. Germline assignment: CDR1 MNHEY and CDR2 SVGEGT. The CDR3 protein is CASMRSYEQYF. In DNA form, the CDR3 reads TGTGCCAGCATGCGGTCCTACGAGCAGTACTTC.

There are many counts of this clonotype. The genes are TRBV7-2 and TRBJ2-3, with a possible D match to TRBD2 (5 bases). CDR1 and CDR2 from the germline V gene are SGHTA and FQGNSA. The CDR3 totals 15 residues. Deletions cut 6 bases from V and 1 base from J, with 14 bases between. CDR3 in amino acids: CASSPPSSGTDTQYF. In nucleotides, the CDR3 is TGTGCCAGCAGTCCCCCTAGTAGCGGCACAGATACGCAGTATTTT.

Comment on this clonotype: The junction differs from germline at one of its ends, possibly a read error. The chain couples TRBV5-1 to TRBJ2-3; D is uncertain. This CDR3 is 15 amino acids long. Germline assignment: CDR1 SGHRS and CDR2 YFSETQ. DNA of the CDR3: TGCGTCAGCAGCCTTTCCACCGAATTCACAGATACGCAGTATTTT. This encodes CVSSLSTEFTDTQYF.

This clonotype has ten or more counts. V and J are TRBV12-3 or TRBV12-4 and TRBJ2-7, with TRBD2 as a possible D gene (7 bases). Trimming removed 3 bases at V and 4 bases at J, with 16 bases between. The length of the CDR3 is 15 residues. The CDR3 DNA reads as TGTGCCAGCAGTTTTACAGGGAGGGGCTCGTACGAGCAGTACTTC. Its protein is CASSFTGRGSYEQYF.